These 19 T cell receptor beta chains came from one sample sequenced in a study of low-dose radiotherapy and immunotherapy resistance in tumors. The time point was: before trial treatment. Alpha- and beta-chain coverage of first-strand cDNA came from TRAV- and TRBV-specific primers. With a constant-region primer and a V-primer adapter, TCRs were subjected to roughly 18 PCR cycles of amplification. TCRdb re-derived calls from the reads in MiXCR, one entry per CDR3 protein. The profile covers approximately 90,000 distinct CDR3 sequences, with 8% to 10% appearing a single time and approximately 0.98% taken by the ten largest. Here the sequenced sample was PBMCs, taken before treatment. The receptors shown here come from a male donor with prostate cancer.

This clonotype occurred many times. The chain couples TRBV7-9 to TRBJ1-1; 7 positions match TRBD1. This CDR3 has 17 amino acids. V shed 4 bases and J 2 bases; nucleotides not matched to a gene: 13. Germline V CDR1 and CDR2: SEHNR, FQNEAQ (reference sequence). CDR3 in DNA: TGTGCCAGCAGCTATAGGGGGGTGGGACAGAGTAACACTGAAGCTTTCTTT. It codes for CASSYRGVGQSNTEAFF.

Only one count was recorded for this clonotype. The rearrangement joins TRBV3-1 to TRBJ2-1; D not resolved. Trimming cost V 2 bases and J 5 bases, with 13 bases left between them. The CDR3 has 15 residues. The V gene's germline CDR1 is LGHDT and CDR2 YNNKEL (reference sequence). The CDR3 is CASSQNLARNNEQFF. In DNA, the CDR3 is TGTGCCAGCAGCCAAAATCTCGCCCGAAACAATGAGCAGTTCTTC.

This clonotype was recorded many times. The J gene is TRBJ2-7, the V gene TRBV7-2; no reliable D call. CDR3 size: 12 residues. Germline CDR1 reads SGHTA; CDR2 reads FQGNSA. The germline V and J ends were trimmed by 1 base and 6 bases, with 7 bases remaining between them. CDR3: CASSLDVGEQYF. CDR3 nucleotide sequence: TGTGCCAGCAGCTTAGACGTCGGCGAGCAGTACTTC.

This clonotype showed up many times. The chain carries TRBV18 and TRBJ2-7; the D call may be TRBD1 or TRBD2 (5 bases each). Trimming stripped 3 bases from V and 3 bases from J, with 12 bases between. The CDR3 spans 14 residues. Germline assignment: CDR1 KGHSH and CDR2 LQKENI. The CDR3: CASSPGTVNYEQYF. CDR3 nucleotide sequence: TGTGCCAGCTCACCCGGGACGGTCAACTACGAGCAGTACTTC.

The chain combines TRBV5-4 with TRBJ2-3; TRBD2 matches at 9 bases. The germline V gene has CDR1 SGHNT and CDR2 YYREEE (reference sequence). V shed 3 bases, J shed 13 bases, and the junction held 6 bases outside the gene matches. The CDR3 loop spans 12 amino acids. The CDR3 DNA sequence: TGTGCCAGCAGCTGGGAGCGGGGGGAGGAGTATTTT. Translation: CASSWERGEEYF.

This clonotype was found many times. This chain joins TRBV11-2 and TRBJ2-5; 8 positions match TRBD1. This CDR3 has 17 residues. Germline values: CDR1 SGHAT, CDR2 FQNNGV. V lost 1 base, J lost 4 bases, and 11 bases stayed unmatched. CDR3 sequence: CASSLGTGQLEGETQYF. CDR3 nucleotides: TGTGCCAGCAGCTTAGGGACAGGGCAACTGGAAGGAGAGACCCAGTACTTC.

This clonotype has at least ten counts. The chain recombines TRBV7-9 with TRBJ2-5; no clear D gene. CDR3 length: 14 residues. Per the germline V gene, CDR1 is SEHNR and CDR2 is FQNEAQ (reference sequence). Trimming took off 5 bases at V and 5 bases at J, with 15 bases between the two ends. CDR3 region: CASSRSMGRETQYF. The CDR3 nucleotides read TGTGCCAGCAGCCGGAGTATGGGCCGGGAGACCCAGTACTTC.

This clonotype was seen just once. This may be a read error: a much more frequent sequence differs by one nucleotide. V usage is TRBV6-8 and J usage is TRBJ1-5, with unresolved D. Germline-derived CDR1 and CDR2 are MNHGY and SAAAGT. The CDR3 sequence is 13 residues long. This CDR3 reads CASSYDTNQSQHF. CDR3 nucleotides: TGTGCCAGCAGTTACGACACAAATCAGTCCCAGCATTTT.

There are many counts of this clonotype. The chain couples TRBV28 to TRBJ2-2; D might be TRBD1 or TRBD2, each matching 5 bases. Trimming removed 6 bases at V and 4 bases at J, with 27 bases between. The CDR3 consists of 19 residues. In germline, CDR1 is MDHEN, CDR2 SYDVKM. This CDR3 reads CASSPRSPGRASSTGELFF. DNA of the CDR3: TGTGCCAGCAGCCCTCGATCTCCGGGACGGGCCTCTAGCACCGGGGAGCTGTTTTTT.

The CDR3 DNA reads TGTGCCAGCAGCCCGGATACCTACGAGCAGTACTTC. It yields the protein CASSPDTYEQYF. The chain couples TRBV5-4 to TRBJ2-7; D remains ambiguous. Trimming pared 4 bases from V and 2 bases from J, leaving 7 bases between. Germline V gives CDR1 SGHNT, CDR2 YYREEE (reference sequence). The CDR3 is 12 residues long. Full variable domain (missing parts from reference TRBV5-4 and TRBJ2-7): ETGVTQSPTHLIKTRGQQVTLRCSSQSGHNTVSWYQQALGQGPQFIFQYYREEENGRGNFPPRFSGLQFPNYSSELNVNALELDDSALYLCASSPDTYEQYFGPGTRLTVT.

This clonotype was recorded at least ten times. This chain connects TRBV5-1 to TRBJ2-6, with a possible D match to TRBD1 (6 bases). The CDR3 totals 20 residues. The V end lost 0 bases, the J end lost 4 bases, and 23 bases lay between the germline ends. The V gene's germline CDR1 is SGHRS and CDR2 YFSETQ. The DNA for the CDR3 is TGCGCCAGCAGCTTGGCCGAGGGGCAGGGGCCCGTTTGGGGGGCCAACGTCCTGACTTTC. Protein: CASSLAEGQGPVWGANVLTF.

This clonotype was detected many times. The rearrangement links TRBV30 to TRBJ2-7, with D possibly being TRBD1 or TRBD2 (6 bases each). The germline gives CDR1 GTSNPN, CDR2 SVGIG (reference sequence). Trimming removed 4 bases from V and 7 bases from J, with 14 bases in between. The CDR3 is 12 amino acids. CDR3 region: CAWKGRGGEQYF. The CDR3, as DNA: TGTGCCTGGAAGGGCAGGGGAGGTGAGCAGTACTTC.

This clonotype was counted a few times. The chain is built from TRBV5-5 and TRBJ1-5; TRBD1 matches at 7 bases. Per the germline V gene, CDR1 is SGHKS and CDR2 is YYEKEE (reference sequence). The V and J ends lost 4 bases and 1 base, in that order; junction bases with no gene match: 8. The CDR3 extends over 16 amino acids. CDR3 in amino acids: CASSLLGTASNQPQHF. In nucleotides, the CDR3 is TGTGCCAGCAGCCTACTAGGGACAGCAAGCAATCAGCCCCAGCATTTT.

In its sample, this clonotype was seen many times. V and J are TRBV4-3 and TRBJ2-7; no clear D. Between the trimmed V and J ends, which lost 1 base and 6 bases, there was a span of 13 bases. The CDR3 runs to 14 residues. CDR1 is LGHNA, CDR2 YSLEER, per germline. CDR3 sequence (DNA): TGCGCCAGCAGCCAAGGGGCGGAAGGCTTCGAGCAGTACTTC. It codes for CASSQGAEGFEQYF.

Concerning this clonotype itself: One base separates it from a far larger clone, so it is likely a read error. CDR3 sequence: CASSLMGGATYEQYF. In nucleotides, the CDR3 is TGTGCCAGCAGTTTGATGGGGGGCGCTACCTACGAGCAGTACTTC. The chain recombines TRBV28 with TRBJ2-1; D is possibly TRBD1 or TRBD2 (6 bases each). The DNA matches TRBJ2-7 better at its end, which makes the J call doubtful. The CDR3 is 15 residues long. Germline V CDR1 and CDR2: MDHEN, SYDVKM.

In its sample, this clonotype was seen many times. This chain joins TRBV20-1 and TRBJ2-2; D might be TRBD2 (6 bases). Trimming removed 7 bases at V and 2 bases at J, with 11 bases between. Germline values: CDR1 DFQATT, CDR2 SNEGSKA (reference sequence). There are 13 residues in the CDR3. DNA for the CDR3: TGCAGTGGGCGGGAAGGCAACACCGGGGAGCTGTTTTTT. Translating it yields CSGREGNTGELFF.

This clonotype was found many times. The chain is built from TRBV25-1 and TRBJ1-1; possibly TRBD1 for D (5 bases). Looked up from germline, CDR1 is MGHDK and CDR2 is SYGVNS. The CDR3 has 13 amino acids. The V gene lost 4 bases and the J gene lost 6 bases, with 12 bases spanning the gap. The CDR3 region is CASSGGGTAEAFF. Written as DNA, the CDR3 is TGTGCCAGCAGTGGGGGAGGGACGGCTGAAGCTTTCTTT.

This clonotype was recorded at least ten times. This chain uses TRBV30 with TRBJ2-7; 7 bases agree with TRBD2. The CDR3 runs 14 residues. Looked up from germline, CDR1 is GTSNPN and CDR2 is SVGIG (reference sequence). V shed 3 bases, J shed 10 bases, and the junction held 15 bases outside the gene matches. The CDR3 here is CAWSQGGSGDRQYF. The DNA for the CDR3 is TGTGCCTGGAGCCAGGGAGGGTCTGGTGATCGACAGTACTTC.

This clonotype has at least ten counts. The CDR3 sequence: CASSPQGQGLVTDTQYF. CDR3 sequence (DNA): TGTGCCAGCAGCCCACAAGGACAGGGATTAGTTACAGATACGCAGTATTTT. The V and J genes are TRBV11-1 and TRBJ2-3, with 8 bases aligning to TRBD1. V shed 5 bases, J shed 3 bases, and the junction held 13 bases outside the gene matches. CDR1 and CDR2 (germline): SGHAT, FQDESV (reference sequence). The CDR3 runs to 17 residues.